Sequencing of this T cell receptor beta chain was carried out in a study of blood T cell repertoires in COVID-19. Study overall: T cells, B-cell-depleted T cells, or PBMCs supplied cDNA or gDNA.

Unmatched junction bases numbered 9, after V lost 0 bases and J lost 9 bases. Germline values: CDR1 WSHSY, CDR2 SAAADI. The CDR3 contains 16 residues. Authors' analysis steps: Amplifying reference gene primers gave estimates of nucleated cell counts. Generated by immunoSEQ multiplex PCR, the TCRdb table keeps only in-frame clones and is missing some. The V and J calls and clone size are taken from that table; D and trimming were inferred from the DNA. The sample holds roughly 49,000 clones; roughly 91% are singletons and the top ten take about 6.7%. The V gene is TRBV10-2, the J gene TRBJ2-7, with 12 bases identical to TRBD2. The sample was peripheral blood. This TCR derives from a man aged 45-60 years with active COVID-19. The CDR3 reads CASSESGTSGRTGQYF. The DNA for the CDR3 is TGCGCCAGCAGTGAGTCTGGAACTAGCGGGAGGACCGGGCAGTACTTC.